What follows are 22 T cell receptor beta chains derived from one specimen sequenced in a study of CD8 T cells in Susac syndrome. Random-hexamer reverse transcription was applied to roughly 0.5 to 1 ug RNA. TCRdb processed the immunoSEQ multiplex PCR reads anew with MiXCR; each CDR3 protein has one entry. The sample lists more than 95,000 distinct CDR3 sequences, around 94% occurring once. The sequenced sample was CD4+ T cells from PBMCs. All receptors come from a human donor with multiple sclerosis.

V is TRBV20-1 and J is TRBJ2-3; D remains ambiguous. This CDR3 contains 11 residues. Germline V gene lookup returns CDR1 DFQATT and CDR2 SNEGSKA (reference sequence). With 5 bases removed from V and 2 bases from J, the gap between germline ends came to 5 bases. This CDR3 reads CSAFPTDTQYF. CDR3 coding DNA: TGCAGTGCTTTCCCCACAGATACGCAGTATTTT.

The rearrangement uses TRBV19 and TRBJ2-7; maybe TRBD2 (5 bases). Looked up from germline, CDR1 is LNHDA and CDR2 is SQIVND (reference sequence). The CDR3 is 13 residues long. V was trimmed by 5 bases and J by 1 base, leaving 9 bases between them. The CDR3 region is CASSLRVSYEQYF. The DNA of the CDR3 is TGTGCCAGTAGTTTGCGGGTATCCTACGAGCAGTACTTC.

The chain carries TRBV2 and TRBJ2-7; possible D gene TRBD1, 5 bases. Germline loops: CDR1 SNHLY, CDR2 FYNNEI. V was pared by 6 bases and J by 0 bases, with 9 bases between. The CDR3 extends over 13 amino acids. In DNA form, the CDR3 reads TGTGCCAGCAGGGACGGACACTCCTACGAGCAGTACTTC. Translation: CASRDGHSYEQYF.

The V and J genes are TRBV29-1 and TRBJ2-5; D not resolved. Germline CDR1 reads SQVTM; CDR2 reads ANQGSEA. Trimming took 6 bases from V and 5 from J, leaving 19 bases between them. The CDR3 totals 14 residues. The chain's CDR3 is CSVLIPQTGETQYF. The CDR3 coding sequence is TGCAGCGTGTTGATCCCACAGACCGGGGAGACCCAGTACTTC. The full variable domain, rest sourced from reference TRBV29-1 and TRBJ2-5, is SAVISQKPSRDICQRGTSLTIQCQVDSQVTMMFWYRQQPGQSLTLIATANQGSEATYESGFVIDKFPISRPNLTFSTLTVSNMSPEDSSIYLCSVLIPQTGETQYFGPGTRLLVL.

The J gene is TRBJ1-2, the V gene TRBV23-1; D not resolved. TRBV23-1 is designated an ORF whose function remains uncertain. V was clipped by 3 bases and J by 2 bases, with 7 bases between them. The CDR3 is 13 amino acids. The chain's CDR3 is CASSQAANYGYTF. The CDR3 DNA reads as TGCGCCAGCAGTCAGGCAGCGAACTATGGCTACACCTTC.

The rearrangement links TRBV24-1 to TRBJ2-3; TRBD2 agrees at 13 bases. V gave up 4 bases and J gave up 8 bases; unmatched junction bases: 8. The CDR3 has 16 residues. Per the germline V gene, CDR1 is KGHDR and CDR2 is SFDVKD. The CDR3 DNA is TGTGCCACCAGTGACCCTACTAGCGGGGGGGCAGGTACGCAGTATTTT. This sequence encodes CATSDPTSGGAGTQYF.

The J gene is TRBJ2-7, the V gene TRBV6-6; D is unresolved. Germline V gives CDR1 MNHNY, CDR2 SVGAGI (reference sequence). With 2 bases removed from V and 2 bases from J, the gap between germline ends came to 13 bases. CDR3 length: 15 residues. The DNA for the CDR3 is TGTGCCAGCAGTTACGCCCCCCTGGCCGCCTACGAGCAGTACTTC. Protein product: CASSYAPLAAYEQYF.

This chain's CDR3 is CASSQAGEVSGNTIYF. In DNA, the CDR3 is TGTGCCAGCAGCCAAGCAGGGGAAGTCTCGGGAAACACCATATATTTT. This chain connects TRBV3-1 to TRBJ1-3, with D possibly matching TRBD1 (6 bases). The CDR3 runs 16 residues. Trimming left V 1 base short and J 4 bases short, with 14 bases between. CDR1 and CDR2 from the germline V gene are LGHDT and YNNKEL (reference sequence).

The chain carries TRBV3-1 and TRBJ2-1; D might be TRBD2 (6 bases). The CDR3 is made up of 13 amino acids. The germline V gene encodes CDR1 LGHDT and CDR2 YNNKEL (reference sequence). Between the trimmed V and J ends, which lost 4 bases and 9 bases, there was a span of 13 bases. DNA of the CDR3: TGTGCCAGCAGCCTAACAGAGGAGGGTGAGCAGTTCTTC. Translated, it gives CASSLTEEGEQFF.

The CDR3 sequence is CSAPPQGGGTDTQYF. The CDR3 region has the DNA TGCAGTGCACCCCCCCAGGGAGGAGGCACAGATACGCAGTATTTT. The chain joins TRBV20-1 to TRBJ2-3, with D possibly TRBD2 on 6 matching bases. The V and J ends lost 6 bases and 1 base respectively, with 17 bases between them. Germline V gene lookup returns CDR1 DFQATT and CDR2 SNEGSKA (reference sequence). The CDR3 runs 15 residues.

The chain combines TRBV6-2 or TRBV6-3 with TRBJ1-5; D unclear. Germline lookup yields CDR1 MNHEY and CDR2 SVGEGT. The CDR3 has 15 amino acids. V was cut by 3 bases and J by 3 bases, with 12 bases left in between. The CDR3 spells CASSYEQFLNQPQHF. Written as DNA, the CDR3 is TGTGCCAGCAGTTATGAACAGTTCCTCAATCAGCCCCAGCATTTT.

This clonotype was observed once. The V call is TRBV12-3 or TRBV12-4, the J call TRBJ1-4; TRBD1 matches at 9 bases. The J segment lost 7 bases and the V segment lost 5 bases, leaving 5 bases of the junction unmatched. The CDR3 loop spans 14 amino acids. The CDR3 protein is CASSLTGGSEKLFF. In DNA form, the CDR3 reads TGTGCCAGCAGTCTCACAGGGGGCAGTGAAAAACTGTTTTTT.

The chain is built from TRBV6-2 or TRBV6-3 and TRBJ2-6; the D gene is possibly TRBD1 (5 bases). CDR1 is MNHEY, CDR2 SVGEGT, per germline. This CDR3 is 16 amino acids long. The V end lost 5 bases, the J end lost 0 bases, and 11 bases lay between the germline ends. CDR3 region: CASSRRVVSGANVLTF. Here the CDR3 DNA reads TGTGCCAGCAGTCGCAGGGTTGTCTCTGGGGCCAACGTCCTGACTTTC.

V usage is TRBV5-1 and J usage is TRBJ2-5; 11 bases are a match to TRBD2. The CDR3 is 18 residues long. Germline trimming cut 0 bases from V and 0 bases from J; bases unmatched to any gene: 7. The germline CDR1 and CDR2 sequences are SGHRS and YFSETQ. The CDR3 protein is CASSLGASGGIHQETQYF. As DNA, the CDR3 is TGCGCCAGCAGCTTGGGTGCTAGCGGGGGGATCCACCAAGAGACCCAGTACTTC.

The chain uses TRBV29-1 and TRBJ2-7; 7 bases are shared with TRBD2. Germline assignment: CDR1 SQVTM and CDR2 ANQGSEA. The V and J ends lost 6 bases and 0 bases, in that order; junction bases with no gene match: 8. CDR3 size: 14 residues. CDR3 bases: TGCAGCGTGTCCGTCACTAGCGACTCCTACGAGCAGTACTTC. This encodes CSVSVTSDSYEQYF.

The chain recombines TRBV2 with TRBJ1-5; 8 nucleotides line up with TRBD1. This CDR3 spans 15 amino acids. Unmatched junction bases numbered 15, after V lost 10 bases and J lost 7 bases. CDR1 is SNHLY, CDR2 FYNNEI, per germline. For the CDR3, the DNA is TGTGCCACACAAGAGAAGACAGGGGCGGCACAGCCCCAGCATTTT. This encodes CATQEKTGAAQPQHF.

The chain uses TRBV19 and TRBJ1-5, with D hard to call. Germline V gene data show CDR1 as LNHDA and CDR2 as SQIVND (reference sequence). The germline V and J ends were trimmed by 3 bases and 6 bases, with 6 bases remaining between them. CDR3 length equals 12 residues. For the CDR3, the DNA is TGTGCCAGTAGTATGGCCAGTCAGCCCCAGCATTTT. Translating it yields CASSMASQPQHF.

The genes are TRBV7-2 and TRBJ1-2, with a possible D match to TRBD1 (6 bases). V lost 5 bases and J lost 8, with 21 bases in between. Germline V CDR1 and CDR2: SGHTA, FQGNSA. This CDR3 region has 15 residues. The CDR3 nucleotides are TGTGCCAGCAGCCACCGAAGTGGACAGATGACCGGCTACACCTTC. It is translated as CASSHRSGQMTGYTF.

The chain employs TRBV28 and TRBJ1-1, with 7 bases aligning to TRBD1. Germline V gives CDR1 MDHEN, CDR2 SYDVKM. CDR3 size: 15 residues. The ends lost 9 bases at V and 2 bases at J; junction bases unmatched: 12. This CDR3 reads CASPPGAGGNTEAFF. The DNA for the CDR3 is TGTGCCAGTCCTCCGGGGGCAGGGGGTAACACTGAAGCTTTCTTT.

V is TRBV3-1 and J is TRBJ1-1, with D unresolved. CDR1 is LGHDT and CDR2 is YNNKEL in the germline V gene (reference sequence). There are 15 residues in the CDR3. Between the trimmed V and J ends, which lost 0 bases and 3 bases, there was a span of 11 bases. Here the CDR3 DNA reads TGTGCCAGCAGCCAAGATTTAGCACGCTACACTGAAGCTTTCTTT. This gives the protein CASSQDLARYTEAFF.

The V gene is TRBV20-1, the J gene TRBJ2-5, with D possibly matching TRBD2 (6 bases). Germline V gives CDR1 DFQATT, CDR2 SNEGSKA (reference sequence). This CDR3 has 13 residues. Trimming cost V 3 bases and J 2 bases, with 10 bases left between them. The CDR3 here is CSASRRGQETQYF. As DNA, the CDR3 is TGCAGTGCTAGCCGGCGGGGTCAAGAGACCCAGTACTTC.

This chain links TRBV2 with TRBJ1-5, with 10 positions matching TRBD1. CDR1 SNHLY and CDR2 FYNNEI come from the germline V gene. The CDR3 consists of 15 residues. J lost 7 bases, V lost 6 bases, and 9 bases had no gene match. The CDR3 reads CASSLGGTGEQPQHF. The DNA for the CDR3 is TGTGCCAGCAGCCTAGGGGGGACAGGGGAACAGCCCCAGCATTTT.